The T cell receptor (beta chain) under discussion was sequenced for a study of shared clonotypes between healthy human individuals. The CDR3 is 14 residues long. Germline CDR1 is SGHTA and CDR2 is FQGTGA. Trimming left V 5 bases short and J 4 bases short, with 13 bases between. Naive-designated CD8 cells lacked CD45RO, were positively enriched for CCR7, and omitted terminally differentiated effector memory CD45RA+ cells. Over several immunoSEQ plates, each subset's genomic DNA was distributed in even portions. Sequencing was performed with immunoSEQ multiplex PCR; in TCRdb, only in-frame clones are kept and a portion is missing. This sample has around 1,900,000 clones, with around 95% found just once.

This clonotype was sampled from a man aged 18 to 35 in good health. Some clones in this sample may be carry-over from other donors' samples. The sample was naive CD8+ T cells from PBMCs. The rearrangement joins TRBV7-3 to TRBJ2-3; no reliable D call. The CDR3, as DNA: TGTGCCAGCAGCCCAGTCCCGGGTTCAGATACGCAGTATTTT. It specifies CASSPVPGSDTQYF.